These T cell receptor beta chains were read from a single sample in a study of cytomegalovirus exposure and HLA in healthy donors. Using immunoSEQ multiplex PCR, the repertoire was profiled, and TCRdb retains in-frame clones only, with some absent. The table shows 70,000 or so clones, with roughly 93% occurring only once. Material for sequencing was PBMCs. The receptors here all came from a woman between 18 and 30 years old in good health and CMV-seronegative. The CDR3 runs from the conserved cysteine through the conserved F or W. Each record gives: V gene, J gene, clone size, D gene, CDR3 protein, CDR3 DNA. The D gene is left open where the match is weak. Clone size, where shown, is once, few, many, or a class for clones that have expanded.

>TRBV7-2|TRBJ2-3|-|-
CASRTRGDSGDTQYF
TGTGCCAGCAGAACGCGGGGGGACAGCGGCGATACGCAGTATTTT
>TRBV25-1|TRBJ1-1|-|-
CASRMGAYAEAFF
TGTGCCAGCAGGATGGGGGCGTACGCTGAAGCTTTCTTT
>TRBV6-5|TRBJ2-3|-|TRBD1
CASSLTGTTDTQYF
TGTGCCAGCAGTTTGACAGGGACCACAGATACGCAGTATTTT
>TRBV7-9|TRBJ2-7|-|-
CASSLANGAAADEQYF
TGTGCCAGCAGCTTAGCGAACGGAGCCGCAGCCGACGAGCAGTACTTC
>TRBV30|TRBJ1-5|-|-
CAWSGEGGQPQHF
TGTGCCTGGAGTGGGGAGGGGGGTCAGCCCCAGCATTTT
>TRBV2|TRBJ1-2|-|TRBD1
CASRGRGYTF
TGTGCCAGTAGGGGGCGCGGCTACACCTTC
>TRBV7-8|TRBJ2-1|-|-
CASSFRVGSYNEQFF
TGTGCCAGCAGCTTCAGGGTAGGGTCCTACAATGAGCAGTTCTTC
>TRBV30|TRBJ1-2|-|TRBD1
CAWAGGSDYGYTF
TGTGCCTGGGCAGGGGGCTCTGACTATGGCTACACCTTC
>TRBV6-6|TRBJ2-1|once|TRBD1
CASSEDRHHEQFF
TGTGCCAGCAGTGAGGACAGGCACCATGAGCAGTTCTTC
>TRBV5-6|TRBJ2-1|-|-
CASSLVTRGLRNEQFF
TGTGCCAGCAGCTTGGTAACTCGGGGGTTGAGGAATGAGCAGTTCTTC
>TRBV4-3|TRBJ2-1|once|TRBD2
CASSLGRGGRNEQFF
TGCGCCAGCAGCCTGGGACGGGGGGGCCGGAATGAGCAGTTCTTC
>TRBV19|TRBJ1-1|-|TRBD1
CASSIPGQGQNTEAFF
TGTGCCAGTAGTATCCCGGGACAGGGACAAAACACTGAAGCTTTCTTT
>TRBV19|TRBJ1-1|-|-
CASSEVGSNTEAFF
TGTGCCAGTAGTGAGGTCGGTTCGAACACTGAAGCTTTCTTT
>TRBV18|TRBJ1-4|-|-
CASSPPPATGTLFF
TGTGCCAGCTCACCACCCCCGGCGACGGGTACACTGTTTTTT
>TRBV7-2|TRBJ2-5|-|TRBD1
CASSLVDRGGETQYF
TGTGCCAGCAGCTTAGTGGACAGGGGTGGAGAGACCCAGTACTTC
>TRBV10-3|TRBJ2-5|-|TRBD1
CAISPGDRETQYF
TGTGCCATCAGTCCCGGGGACAGGGAGACCCAGTACTTC
>TRBV27|TRBJ2-2|-|TRBD2
CASSIRTSGRTYTGELFF
TGTGCCAGCAGTATCCGGACTAGCGGGAGGACCTACACCGGGGAGCTGTTTTTT
>TRBV6-5|TRBJ1-1|once|TRBD1
CASSYRTGMNTEAFF
TGTGCCAGCAGTTACCGGACAGGGATGAACACTGAAGCTTTCTTT
>TRBV4-1|TRBJ2-1|-|-
CASSQVEYRTDNEQFF
TGCGCCAGCAGCCAAGTCGAATACAGGACGGATAATGAGCAGTTCTTC
>TRBV20-1|TRBJ1-1|-|-
CSARDRREAFF
TGCAGTGCTAGAGATCGGCGGGAAGCTTTCTTT
>TRBV5-4|TRBJ2-5|-|TRBD2
CASSRGLAQETQYF
TGTGCCAGCAGCCGAGGACTAGCTCAAGAGACCCAGTACTTC
>TRBV5-4|TRBJ1-1|-|TRBD1
CASSLRQGGAFF
TGTGCCAGCAGCCTCCGACAGGGCGGAGCTTTCTTT
>TRBV7-2|TRBJ2-1|-|TRBD1
CASSRQGISYNEQFF
TGTGCCAGCAGCCGACAGGGAATATCCTACAATGAGCAGTTCTTC
>TRBV7-9|TRBJ2-1|-|TRBD2
CASSTLAGEQFF
TGTGCCAGCAGCACCTTAGCGGGTGAGCAGTTCTTC
>TRBV6-5|TRBJ1-5|-|TRBD1
CASRDRRDGNQPQHF
TGTGCCAGCAGGGACAGGCGTGACGGCAATCAGCCCCAGCATTTT
>TRBV15|TRBJ2-4|-|TRBD2
CATSRERLAGGVSNENIQYF
TGTGCCACCAGCAGAGAACGACTAGCGGGGGGCGTGAGTAATGAAAACATTCAGTACTTC
>TRBV6-6|TRBJ2-7|-|-
CASSQTDASYEQYF
TGTGCCAGCAGTCAGACAGACGCCTCCTACGAGCAGTACTTC
>TRBV11-2|TRBJ2-7|-|-
CASSLVSGFSSYEQYF
TGTGCCAGCAGCTTAGTATCGGGTTTTAGCTCCTACGAGCAGTACTTC
>TRBV6-5|TRBJ2-4|once|-
CASSYSRVAKNIQYF
TGTGCCAGCAGTTACTCGAGGGTAGCCAAAAACATTCAGTACTTC
>TRBV10-3|TRBJ2-1|-|TRBD2
CATIAGPYNEQFF
TGTGCCACTATAGCGGGACCGTACAATGAGCAGTTCTTC
>TRBV6-6|TRBJ2-4|-|TRBD2
CASNLSGTGAKNIQYF
TGTGCCAGCAACCTTAGCGGGACGGGGGCCAAAAACATTCAGTACTTC
>TRBV10-3|TRBJ1-1|-|-
CAISTTDTEAFF
TGTGCCATCAGTACCACGGACACTGAAGCTTTCTTT
>TRBV18|TRBJ2-1|-|-
CASSPPMQGGNEQFF
TGTGCCAGCTCACCACCGATGCAGGGAGGCAATGAGCAGTTCTTC
>TRBV11-2|TRBJ2-7|-|TRBD1
CASSRTGLYEQYF
TGTGCCAGCAGCCGGACAGGGCTCTACGAGCAGTACTTC
>TRBV7-9|TRBJ1-4|-|-
CASSVQGIFNEKLFF
TGTGCCAGCAGCGTTCAGGGGATCTTCAATGAAAAACTGTTTTTT
>TRBV11-2|TRBJ1-5|once|TRBD1
CASSPTGAPNQPQHF
TGTGCCAGCAGTCCCACAGGGGCCCCTAATCAGCCCCAGCATTTT
>TRBV11-2|TRBJ2-1|-|TRBD2
CASSPDGGNEQFF
TGTGCCAGCAGCCCCGACGGGGGGAATGAGCAGTTCTTC
>TRBV20-1|TRBJ1-2|-|-
CSAWRVGGYTF
TGCAGTGCGTGGAGGGTTGGTGGCTACACCTTC
>TRBV9|TRBJ2-1|-|TRBD1
CASSVGDSFYEQFF
TGTGCCAGCAGCGTGGGGGACAGTTTCTATGAGCAGTTCTTC
>TRBV7-9|TRBJ2-3|-|TRBD2
CASSLLGLATDTQYF
TGTGCCAGCAGCTTACTAGGACTAGCAACAGATACGCAGTATTTT
>TRBV7-6|TRBJ2-5|-|TRBD1
CASSQGQGVSETQYF
TGTGCCAGCAGCCAAGGACAGGGAGTGTCTGAGACCCAGTACTTC
>TRBV5-6|TRBJ1-1|-|-
CASSQSGAVNTEAFF
TGTGCCAGCAGCCAGTCAGGGGCGGTGAACACTGAAGCTTTCTTT
>TRBV11-2|TRBJ2-7|-|TRBD1
CASSSFPDRVDEQYF
TGTGCCAGCAGCTCATTCCCAGACAGGGTGGACGAGCAGTACTTC
>TRBV27|TRBJ2-5|-|-
CASSSLRQVGETQYF
TGTGCCAGCAGCTCCTTAAGACAGGTTGGGGAGACCCAGTACTTC